Below, one T cell receptor (beta chain) is given with its context. The sample belongs to a study of cytomegalovirus exposure and HLA in healthy donors. The PCR contained 60 Vbeta and 13 Jbeta primers. TCRdb keeps only in-frame clones here, not all; method: immunoSEQ multiplex PCR. Found here are 70,000 to 100,000 clones, 69% of them singletons; the top ten hold roughly 2.8%. The sequence was collected from a man aged 50-59 years in good health and CMV-seronegative. Sequenced sample: PBMCs.

The CDR3 nucleotides are TGTGCCAGCAGTTACCCAGGGACAGAATCCTACGAGCAGTACTTC. Residues: CASSYPGTESYEQYF. The chain couples TRBV6-6 to TRBJ2-7; 7 bases match TRBD1. The CDR3 runs 15 residues. CDR1 and CDR2 (germline): MNHNY, SVGAGI (reference sequence). The trim removed 2 bases at V and 1 base at J, leaving 5 bases unmatched.